Included here is one T cell receptor beta chain sequence, with context. The antigen is unknown. Germline CDR1 and CDR2: MNHNS and SASEGT. Trimming shortened V by 5 bases and J by 3 bases, and 11 bases separated the two germline ends. The length of the CDR3 is 13 residues. This sample stems from a study of T cell repertoires in cytomegalovirus infection. Overall study: Indicated by public TCR beta signatures were CMV infection and matching HLA type. Study-wide points: HLA-C-restricted CMV clonotypes gave the most frequent clonotype in two of eight donors. Individuals carrying CMV plus the relevant HLA were identified by cumulative frequency of public TCR beta families.

One entry per CDR3 protein results from TCRdb running MiXCR on the reads. The sample holds hundreds of thousands of distinct CDR3 sequences; 42% are singletons and the top ten take 43%. The source material was cultured PBMCs, sampled from culture after CMV antigen stimulation. This chain uses TRBV6-1 with TRBJ2-7; D uncertain. The sequence derives from a human donor in good health (CMV status not recorded). Some clones in this sample may be carry-over from other donors' samples. CDR3 DNA: TGTGCCAGCAGTTATTTTGGGGACTACGAGCAGTACTTC. This gives the protein CASSYFGDYEQYF.